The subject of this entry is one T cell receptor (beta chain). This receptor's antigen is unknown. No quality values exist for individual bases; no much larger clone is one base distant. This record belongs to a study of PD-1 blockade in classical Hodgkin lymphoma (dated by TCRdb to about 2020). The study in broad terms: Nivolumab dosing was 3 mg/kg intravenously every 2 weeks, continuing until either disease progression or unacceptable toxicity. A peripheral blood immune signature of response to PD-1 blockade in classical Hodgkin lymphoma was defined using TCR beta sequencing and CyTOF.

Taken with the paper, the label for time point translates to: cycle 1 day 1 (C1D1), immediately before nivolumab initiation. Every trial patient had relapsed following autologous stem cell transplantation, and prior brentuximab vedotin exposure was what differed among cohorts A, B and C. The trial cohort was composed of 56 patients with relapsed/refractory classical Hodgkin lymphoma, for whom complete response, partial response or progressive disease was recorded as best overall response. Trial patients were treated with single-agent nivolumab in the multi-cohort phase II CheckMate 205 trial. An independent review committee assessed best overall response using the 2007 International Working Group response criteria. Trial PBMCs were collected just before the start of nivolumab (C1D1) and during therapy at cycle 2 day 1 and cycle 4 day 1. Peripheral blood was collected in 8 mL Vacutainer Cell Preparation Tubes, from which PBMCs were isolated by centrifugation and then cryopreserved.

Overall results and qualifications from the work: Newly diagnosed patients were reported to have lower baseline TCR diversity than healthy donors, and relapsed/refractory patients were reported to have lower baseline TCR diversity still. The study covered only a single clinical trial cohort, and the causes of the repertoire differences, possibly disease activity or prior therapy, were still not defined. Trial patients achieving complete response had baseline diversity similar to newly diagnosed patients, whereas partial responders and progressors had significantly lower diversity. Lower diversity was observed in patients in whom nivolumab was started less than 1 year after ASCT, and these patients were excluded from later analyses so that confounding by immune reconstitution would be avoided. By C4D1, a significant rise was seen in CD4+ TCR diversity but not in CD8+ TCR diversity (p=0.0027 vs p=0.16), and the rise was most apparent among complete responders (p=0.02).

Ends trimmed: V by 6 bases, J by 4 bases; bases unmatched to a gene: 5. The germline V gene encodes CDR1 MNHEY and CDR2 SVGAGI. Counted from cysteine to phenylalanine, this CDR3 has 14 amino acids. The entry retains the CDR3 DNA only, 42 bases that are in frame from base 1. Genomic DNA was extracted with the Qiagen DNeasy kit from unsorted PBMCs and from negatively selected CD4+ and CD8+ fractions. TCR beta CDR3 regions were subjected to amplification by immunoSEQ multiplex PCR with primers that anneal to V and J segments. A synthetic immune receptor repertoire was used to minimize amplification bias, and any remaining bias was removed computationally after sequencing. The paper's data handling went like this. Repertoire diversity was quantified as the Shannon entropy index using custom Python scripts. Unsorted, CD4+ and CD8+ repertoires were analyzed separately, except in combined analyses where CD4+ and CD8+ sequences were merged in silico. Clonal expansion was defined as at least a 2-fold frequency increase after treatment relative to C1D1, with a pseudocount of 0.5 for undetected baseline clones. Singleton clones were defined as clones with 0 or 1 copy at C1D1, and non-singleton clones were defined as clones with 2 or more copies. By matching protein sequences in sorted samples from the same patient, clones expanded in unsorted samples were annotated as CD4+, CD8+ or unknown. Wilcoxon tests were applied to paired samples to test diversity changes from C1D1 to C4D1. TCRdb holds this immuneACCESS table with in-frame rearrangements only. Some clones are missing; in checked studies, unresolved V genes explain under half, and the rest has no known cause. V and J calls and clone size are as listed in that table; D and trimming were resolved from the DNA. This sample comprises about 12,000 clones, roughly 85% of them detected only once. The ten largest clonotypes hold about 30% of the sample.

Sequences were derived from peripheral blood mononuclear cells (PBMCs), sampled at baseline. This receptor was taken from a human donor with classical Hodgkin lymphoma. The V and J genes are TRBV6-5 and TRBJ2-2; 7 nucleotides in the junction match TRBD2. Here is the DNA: TGTGCCAGCAGCCTTGGCGGGAGCACCGGGGAGCTGTTTTTT. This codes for CASSLGGSTGELFF.